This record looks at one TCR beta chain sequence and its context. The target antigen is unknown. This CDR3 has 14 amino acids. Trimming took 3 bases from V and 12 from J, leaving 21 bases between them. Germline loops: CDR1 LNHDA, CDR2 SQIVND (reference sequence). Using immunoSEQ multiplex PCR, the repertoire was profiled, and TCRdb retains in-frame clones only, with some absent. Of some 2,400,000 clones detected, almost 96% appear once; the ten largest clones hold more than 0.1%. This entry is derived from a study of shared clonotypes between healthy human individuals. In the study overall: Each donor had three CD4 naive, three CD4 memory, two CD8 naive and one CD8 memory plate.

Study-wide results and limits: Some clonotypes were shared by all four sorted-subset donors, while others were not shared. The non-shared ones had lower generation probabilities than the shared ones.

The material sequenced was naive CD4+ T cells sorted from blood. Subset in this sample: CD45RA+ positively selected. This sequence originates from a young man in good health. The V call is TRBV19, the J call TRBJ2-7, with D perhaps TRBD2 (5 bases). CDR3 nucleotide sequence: TGTGCCAGTAGTATTGGAGGCGGCGATTATCCGTGGTACTTC. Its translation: CASSIGGGDYPWYF. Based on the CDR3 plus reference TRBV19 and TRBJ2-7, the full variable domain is DGGITQSPKYLFRKEGQNVTLSCEQNLNHDAMYWYRQDPGQGLRLIYYSQIVNDFQKGDIAEGYSVSREKKESFPLTVTSAQKNPTAFYLCASSIGGGDYPWYFGPGTRLTVT.